A single sample gave rise to the 27 T cell receptor beta chains below, sequenced in a study of blood T cell repertoires in COVID-19. Data came from immunoSEQ multiplex PCR; TCRdb stores just in-frame clones and leaves some out. This sample carries roughly 290,000 clones, about 85% of them seen once, and the ten largest clones take around 4.1%. The sample comprised peripheral blood. These receptors originate from a woman in her forties or fifties with active or convalescent COVID-19.

The J gene is TRBJ1-5, the V gene TRBV24-1; TRBD1 matches 9 bases. Losses at the gene ends were 2 bases for V and 6 bases for J; bases not matched to a gene: 7. Germline V gene sequence: CDR1 KGHDR, CDR2 SFDVKD. This CDR3 region has 16 residues. CDR3 DNA: TGTGCCACCAGTGATTCCCGGACAGGGGCGAGTCAGCCCCAGCATTTT. This sequence encodes CATSDSRTGASQPQHF.

V is TRBV7-2 and J is TRBJ2-3; D might be TRBD2 (5 bases). V gave up 5 bases and J gave up 2 bases, with 17 bases separating them. CDR1 is SGHTA, CDR2 FQGNSA, per germline. CDR3 length equals 16 residues. The CDR3 loop is CASSPMGSRNTDTQYF. CDR3 DNA sequence: TGTGCCAGCAGCCCGATGGGGAGTAGGAACACAGATACGCAGTATTTT.

The chain carries TRBV2 and TRBJ2-7; D is perhaps TRBD1 (5 bases). This CDR3 region has 15 residues. Deletions cut 7 bases from V and 6 bases from J, with 22 bases between. Per the germline V gene, CDR1 is SNHLY and CDR2 is FYNNEI. Written as DNA, the CDR3 is TGTGCCAGCAAAGTTGTCCTAGGGGCGCGTGGCGAGCAGTACTTC. Translation gives CASKVVLGARGEQYF.

The table lists this clone with a count of one. This chain uses TRBV11-2 with TRBJ1-2, with a weak D call TRBD1 (5 bases). Germline CDR1 reads SGHAT; CDR2 reads FQNNGV. Trimming pared 5 bases from V and 4 bases from J, leaving 8 bases between. This CDR3 is 12 amino acids long. In DNA form, the CDR3 reads TGTGCCAGCAGCGCGACAGCCTATGGCTACACCTTC. Amino acids: CASSATAYGYTF.

This chain links TRBV3-1 (or the pseudogene TRBV3-2) with TRBJ2-1, with TRBD2 matching over 12 bases. The germline V gene has CDR1 LGHDT and CDR2 YNNKEL (reference sequence). The J segment lost 1 base and the V segment lost 3 bases, leaving 4 bases of the junction unmatched. The CDR3 totals 17 residues. The CDR3 DNA sequence: TGTGCCAGCAGCCAGAGACTAGCGGGAGTATCCTACAATGAGCAGTTCTTC. Translation: CASSQRLAGVSYNEQFF.

This rearrangement joins TRBV29-1 to TRBJ1-1; tentative D call: TRBD1 (5 bases). V was shortened by 6 bases and J by 0 bases, with 20 bases between the two germline ends. The CDR3 totals 16 residues. CDR1 SQVTM and CDR2 ANQGSEA come from the germline V gene. As DNA, the CDR3 is TGCAGCGTCCTCACCCACATCAGGGTCTTGAACACTGAAGCTTTCTTT. It yields the protein CSVLTHIRVLNTEAFF.

This chain links TRBV28 with TRBJ2-2; tentatively, D is TRBD2 (5 bases). Germline-derived CDR1 and CDR2 are MDHEN and SYDVKM. The CDR3 contains 13 residues. V was clipped by 5 bases and J by 8 bases, with 12 bases between them. The CDR3 region has the DNA TGTGCCAGCAGTCCACATGGGAGAGGGGAGCTGTTTTTT. This codes for CASSPHGRGELFF.

The rearrangement uses TRBV3-1 (or the pseudogene TRBV3-2) and TRBJ2-7; 11 bases are a match to TRBD2. Germline trimming cut 6 bases from V and 2 bases from J; bases unmatched to any gene: 3. Germline loops: CDR1 LGHDT, CDR2 YNNKEL (reference sequence). This CDR3 is built from 14 residues. The CDR3, as DNA: TGTGCCAGCAGGGAGGGACTAGCGGCCTACGAGCAGTACTTC. Translated, it gives CASREGLAAYEQYF.

This chain connects TRBV5-1 to TRBJ1-2, with D maybe TRBD1 (5 bases). Germline V gives CDR1 SGHRS, CDR2 YFSETQ. The CDR3 runs 17 residues. The V gene lost 0 bases and the J gene lost 0 bases, with 15 bases spanning the gap. CDR3 coding DNA: TGCGCCAGCAGCTTGGCCGGACACCGAAAGGCTAACTATGGCTACACCTTC. Translation gives CASSLAGHRKANYGYTF. Filled out from reference TRBV5-1 and TRBJ1-2, the complete variable domain reads KAGVTQTPRYLIKTRGQQVTLSCSPISGHRSVSWYQQTPGQGLQFLFEYFSETQRNKGNFPGRFSGRQFSNSRSEMNVSTLELGDSALYLCASSLAGHRKANYGYTFGSGTRLTVV.

The chain joins TRBV5-1 to TRBJ1-3, with 10 bases matching TRBD1. CDR3 length equals 17 residues. Germline values: CDR1 SGHRS, CDR2 YFSETQ. Germline trimming cut 5 bases from V and 4 bases from J; bases unmatched to any gene: 12. Here the CDR3 reads CASSRGQGTFSGNTIYF. CDR3 DNA: TGCGCCAGCAGTCGGGGACAGGGGACATTTTCGGGAAACACCATATATTTT.

The chain joins TRBV27 to TRBJ2-7, with TRBD2 matching 7 bases. Germline V lookup: CDR1 MNHEY, CDR2 SMNVEV (reference sequence). The CDR3 consists of 14 residues. Trimming removed 2 bases from V and 4 bases from J; junction bases left unmatched: 5. For the CDR3, the DNA is TGTGCCAGCAGTTTAGTGAGCGGGATATACGAGCAGTACTTC. Translating gives CASSLVSGIYEQYF.

J is TRBJ1-1 and V is TRBV10-1; maybe TRBD1 (5 bases). CDR1 is WNHNN, CDR2 SYGVQD, per germline (reference sequence). The CDR3 covers 13 residues. The V end was cut by 3 bases, the J end by 7 bases, with 12 bases between. This chain's CDR3 is CASSDQGGVEAFF. The CDR3 bases are TGCGCCAGCAGTGACCAGGGTGGGGTTGAAGCTTTCTTT.

This clone was detected once. The chain couples TRBV28 to TRBJ1-5; D ambiguous. From germline, CDR1 is MDHEN and CDR2 SYDVKM. V dropped 6 bases and J dropped 2 bases, with 14 bases sitting between them. The CDR3 extends over 15 amino acids. The CDR3 DNA reads TGTGCCAGCAGGGGAGAGGGATTTCGCAATCAGCCCCAGCATTTT. Protein sequence: CASRGEGFRNQPQHF.

The chain employs TRBV7-8 and TRBJ2-7, with D possibly matching TRBD1 (6 bases). This CDR3 is built from 16 residues. Germline V gene data show CDR1 as SGHVS and CDR2 as FQNEAQ. V was shortened by 2 bases and J by 3 bases, with 17 bases between the two germline ends. The CDR3 DNA reads TGTGCCAGCAGCTTAACGACCTACAGGGTTCACTACGAGCAGTACTTC. Its protein is CASSLTTYRVHYEQYF.

Written as DNA, the CDR3 is TGTGCCAGCAGCTCCCCCCCTTTAACAGGAACCTACGAGCAGTACTTC. This sequence encodes CASSSPPLTGTYEQYF. The J gene is TRBJ2-7, the V gene TRBV11-3, with D perhaps matching TRBD1 (5 bases). This CDR3 contains 16 residues. Germline V gene lookup returns CDR1 SGHNT and CDR2 YENEEA. V lost 4 bases to trimming and J lost 2 bases, with 18 bases between them.

The chain carries TRBV5-1 and TRBJ2-7; the match to TRBD2 covers 12 bases. The CDR3 is 16 amino acids. The germline V gene has CDR1 SGHRS and CDR2 YFSETQ. J was trimmed by 5 bases and V by 3 bases; bases with no gene match: 9. The CDR3 is CASSSRLAGVVDEQYF. The CDR3 bases are TGCGCCAGCAGCTCCCGACTAGCGGGAGTTGTCGACGAGCAGTACTTC.

The DNA for the CDR3 is TGTGCCACCAGCAGGGATCACACTGAAGCTTTCTTT. Translated: CATSRDHTEAFF. V gene TRBV24-1 combines with J gene TRBJ1-1; D perhaps matches TRBD1 (5 bases). This CDR3 spans 12 amino acids. Trimming pared 7 bases from V and 3 bases from J, leaving 8 bases between. Germline CDR1 KGHDR, CDR2 SFDVKD.

The rearrangement links TRBV28 to TRBJ2-3; TRBD2 agrees at 7 bases. The CDR3 runs to 18 residues. Germline V gene sequence: CDR1 MDHEN, CDR2 SYDVKM. V dropped 5 bases and J dropped 7; count of bases not matched to a gene: 21. In nucleotides, the CDR3 is TGTGCCAGCAGTCCCCTCACCCTCCGGGACTATAGGAACCATACGCAGTATTTT. It translates to CASSPLTLRDYRNHTQYF.

V is TRBV19 and J is TRBJ2-3, with D possibly matching TRBD1 (5 bases). Trimming stripped 3 bases from V and 4 bases from J, with 11 bases between. Looked up from germline, CDR1 is LNHDA and CDR2 is SQIVND (reference sequence). The CDR3 consists of 14 residues. CDR3 in amino acids: CASSMRTGADTQYF. The CDR3 nucleotides read TGTGCCAGTAGTATGCGCACAGGCGCAGATACGCAGTATTTT. The full variable domain, completed using reference TRBV19 and TRBJ2-3, is DGGITQSPKYLFRKEGQNVTLSCEQNLNHDAMYWYRQDPGQGLRLIYYSQIVNDFQKGDIAEGYSVSREKKESFPLTVTSAQKNPTAFYLCASSMRTGADTQYFGPGTRLTVL.

The chain uses TRBV9 and TRBJ2-5, with a weak D call TRBD1 (6 bases). This CDR3 spans 15 amino acids. Trimming took off 0 bases at V and 8 bases at J, with 17 bases between the two ends. CDR1 and CDR2 from the germline V gene are SGDLS and YYNGEE. The CDR3 reads CASSVDTGLVRTQYF. The DNA for the CDR3 is TGTGCCAGCAGCGTAGATACAGGGTTGGTGAGAACCCAGTACTTC.

This rearrangement joins TRBV10-3 to TRBJ1-2; D is possibly TRBD1 (6 bases). Trimming took 5 bases from V and 4 from J, leaving 17 bases between them. Germline V gene data show CDR1 as ENHRY and CDR2 as SYGVKD. This CDR3 is built from 15 residues. The CDR3 nucleotides are TGTGCCATCAGTCCAGGCGGGGGGCGCGGCTATGGCTACACCTTC. This encodes CAISPGGGRGYGYTF.

The rearrangement uses TRBV19 and TRBJ1-5; 8 nucleotides line up with TRBD1. The J segment lost 5 bases and the V segment lost 1 base, leaving 7 bases of the junction unmatched. The CDR3 sequence is 16 residues long. Germline V gene data show CDR1 as LNHDA and CDR2 as SQIVND (reference sequence). The CDR3 DNA sequence: TGTGCCAGTAGTATAGGAGGGCGACAGGGGTATCAGCCCCAGCATTTT. This encodes CASSIGGRQGYQPQHF.

V usage is TRBV7-8 and J usage is TRBJ2-1, with TRBD1 identical over 7 bases. There are 17 residues in the CDR3. After removal of 3 bases from V and 6 bases from J, the junction contained 14 bases not matched to a gene. CDR1 and CDR2 (germline): SGHVS, FQNEAQ. The CDR3 DNA follows: TGTGCCAGCAGCTTGAATACTCTCTACCGACAGGGCAATGAGCAGTTCTTC. The encoded protein is CASSLNTLYRQGNEQFF. Together with reference TRBV7-8 and TRBJ2-1, the CDR3 gives the full variable domain: GAGVSQSPRYKVAKRGQDVALRCDPISGHVSLFWYQQALGQGPEFLTYFQNEAQLDKSGLPSDRFFAERPEGSVSTLKIQRTQQEDSAVYLCASSLNTLYRQGNEQFFGPGTRLTVL.

The rearrangement joins TRBV5-1 to TRBJ1-4; D may be TRBD1 (5 bases). The CDR3 has 15 amino acids. V was shortened by 3 bases and J by 8 bases, with 17 bases between the two germline ends. The germline CDR1 and CDR2 sequences are SGHRS and YFSETQ. CDR3 amino acids: CASSSRLGPLEKLFF. For the CDR3, the DNA is TGCGCCAGCAGCTCTCGGCTGGGGCCCCTGGAAAAACTGTTTTTT.

The J gene is TRBJ2-1, the V gene TRBV4-1, with D maybe TRBD2 (5 bases). CDR1 MGHRA and CDR2 YSYEKL come from the germline V gene. V dropped 2 bases and J dropped 0 bases, with 14 bases sitting between them. The CDR3 totals 17 residues. CDR3 in amino acids: CASSQPRGRSSYNEQFF. CDR3 nucleotides: TGCGCCAGCAGCCAACCCCGGGGTCGGAGCTCCTACAATGAGCAGTTCTTC.

This clone appeared a few times. The J gene is TRBJ1-1, the V gene TRBV19, with D possibly being TRBD1 (6 bases). The V end was cut by 7 bases, the J end by 7 bases, with 13 bases between. The CDR3 extends over 12 amino acids. Germline CDR1 reads LNHDA; CDR2 reads SQIVND (reference sequence). CDR3 amino acids: CASTIRGSEAFF. CDR3 DNA sequence: TGTGCCAGTACCATTAGGGGGAGTGAAGCTTTCTTT.

The V gene is TRBV2, the J gene TRBJ2-7; 12 bases agree with TRBD1. This CDR3 comprises 15 residues. The ends lost 4 bases at V and 7 bases at J; junction bases unmatched: 8. CDR1 is SNHLY and CDR2 is FYNNEI in the germline V gene. For the CDR3, the DNA is TGTGCCAGCAGTGGAGGGACAGGGGGCGCGGAGGAGCAGTACTTC. This encodes CASSGGTGGAEEQYF.